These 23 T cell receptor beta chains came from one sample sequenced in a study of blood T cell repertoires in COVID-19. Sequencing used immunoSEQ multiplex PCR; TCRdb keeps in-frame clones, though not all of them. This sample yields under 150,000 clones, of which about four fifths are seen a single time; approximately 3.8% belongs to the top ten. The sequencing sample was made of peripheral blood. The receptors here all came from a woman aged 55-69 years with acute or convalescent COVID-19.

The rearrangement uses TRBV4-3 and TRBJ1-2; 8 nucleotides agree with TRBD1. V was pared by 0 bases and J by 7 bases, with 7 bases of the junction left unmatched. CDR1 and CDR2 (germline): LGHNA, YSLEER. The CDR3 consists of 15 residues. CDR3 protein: CASSQDPQGARGYTF. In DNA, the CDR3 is TGCGCCAGCAGCCAAGATCCCCAGGGGGCTCGTGGCTACACCTTC.

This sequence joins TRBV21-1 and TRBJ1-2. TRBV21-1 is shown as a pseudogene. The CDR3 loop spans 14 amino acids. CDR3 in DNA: TGTGCCAGCAGCAAAAAGAGGGCCGCATATGGCTACACCTTC. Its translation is CASSKKRAAYGYTF.

CDR3: CASSLKDRGLGKNIQYF. CDR3 DNA: TGTGCCAGCAGCTTAAAGGACAGGGGGCTGGGCAAAAACATTCAGTACTTC. The chain combines TRBV7-9 with TRBJ2-4; 11 bases fit TRBD1. The CDR3 totals 17 residues. Per the germline V gene, CDR1 is SEHNR and CDR2 is FQNEAQ (reference sequence). V lost 2 bases to trimming and J lost 3 bases; unmatched junction nucleotides: 6.

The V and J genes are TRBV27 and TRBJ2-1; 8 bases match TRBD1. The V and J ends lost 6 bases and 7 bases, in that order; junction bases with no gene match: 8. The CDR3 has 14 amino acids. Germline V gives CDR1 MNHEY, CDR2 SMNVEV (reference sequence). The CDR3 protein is CASRRQGPRNEQFF. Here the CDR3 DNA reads TGTGCCAGCAGACGACAGGGGCCTAGGAATGAGCAGTTCTTC.

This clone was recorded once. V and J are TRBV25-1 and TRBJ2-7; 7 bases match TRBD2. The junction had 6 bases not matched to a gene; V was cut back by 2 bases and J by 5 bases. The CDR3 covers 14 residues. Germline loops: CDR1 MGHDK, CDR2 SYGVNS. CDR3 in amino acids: CASSEQGGRDEQYF. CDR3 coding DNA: TGTGCCAGCAGTGAACAAGGCGGGAGAGACGAGCAGTACTTC.

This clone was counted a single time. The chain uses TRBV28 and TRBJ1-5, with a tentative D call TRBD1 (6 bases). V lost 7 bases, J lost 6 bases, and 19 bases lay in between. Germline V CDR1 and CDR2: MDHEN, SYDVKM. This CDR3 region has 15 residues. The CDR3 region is CASTQGGAASQPQHF. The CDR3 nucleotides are TGTGCCAGCACCCAAGGGGGGGCCGCCAGTCAGCCCCAGCATTTT.

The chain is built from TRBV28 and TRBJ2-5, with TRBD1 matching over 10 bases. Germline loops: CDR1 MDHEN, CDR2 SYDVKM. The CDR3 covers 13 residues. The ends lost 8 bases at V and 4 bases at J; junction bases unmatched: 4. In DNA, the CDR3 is TGTGCCAGCGACAGGGGGCGAGGAGAGACCCAGTACTTC. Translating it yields CASDRGRGETQYF. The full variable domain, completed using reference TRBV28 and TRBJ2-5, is DVKVTQSSRYLVKRTGEKVFLECVQDMDHENMFWYRQDPGLGLRLIYFSYDVKMKEKGDIPEGYSVSREKKERFSLILESASTNQTSMYLCASDRGRGETQYFGPGTRLLVL.

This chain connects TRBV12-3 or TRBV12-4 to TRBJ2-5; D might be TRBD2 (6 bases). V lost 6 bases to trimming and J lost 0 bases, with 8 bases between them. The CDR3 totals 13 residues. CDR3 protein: CASRRDYQETQYF. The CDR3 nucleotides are TGTGCCAGCAGGCGGGACTACCAAGAGACCCAGTACTTC.

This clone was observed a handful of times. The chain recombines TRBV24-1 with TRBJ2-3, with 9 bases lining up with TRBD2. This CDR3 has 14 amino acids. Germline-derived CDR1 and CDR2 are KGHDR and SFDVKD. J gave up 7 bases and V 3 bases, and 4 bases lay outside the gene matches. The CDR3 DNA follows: TGTGCCACCAGTGATCAAGGACTAGCGAATACGCAGTATTTT. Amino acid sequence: CATSDQGLANTQYF.

CDR3 sequence (DNA): TGTGCCAGCAGCTTACACCCTCTTCATGGGTGGACAAATGGCTACACCTTC. This translates into CASSLHPLHGWTNGYTF. J is TRBJ1-2 and V is TRBV11-2; the D gene is possibly TRBD1 (5 bases). Germline CDR1 is SGHAT and CDR2 is FQNNGV. With 2 bases removed from V and 6 bases from J, the gap between germline ends came to 22 bases. The CDR3 runs to 17 residues. Full variable domain (rest looked up from reference TRBV11-2 and TRBJ1-2): EAGVAQSPRYKIIEKRQSVAFWCNPISGHATLYWYQQILGQGPKLLIQFQNNGVVDDSQLPKDRFSAERLKGVDSTLKIQPAKLEDSAVYLCASSLHPLHGWTNGYTFGSGTRLTVV.

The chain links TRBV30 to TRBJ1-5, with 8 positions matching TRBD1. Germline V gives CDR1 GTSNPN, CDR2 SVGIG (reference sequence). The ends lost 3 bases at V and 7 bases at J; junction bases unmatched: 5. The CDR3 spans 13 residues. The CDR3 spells CAWSQGAGQPQHF. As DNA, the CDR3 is TGTGCCTGGAGCCAGGGGGCTGGGCAGCCCCAGCATTTT.

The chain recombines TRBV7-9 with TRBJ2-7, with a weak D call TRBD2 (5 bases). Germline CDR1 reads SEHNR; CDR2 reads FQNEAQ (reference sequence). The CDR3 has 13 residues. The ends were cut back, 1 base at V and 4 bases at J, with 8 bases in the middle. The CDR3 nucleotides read TGTGCCAGCAGCTTAGTATCGGGGTACGAGCAGTACTTC. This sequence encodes CASSLVSGYEQYF. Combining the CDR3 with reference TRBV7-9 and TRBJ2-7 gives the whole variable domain DTGVSQNPRHKITKRGQNVTFRCDPISEHNRLYWYRQTLGQGPEFLTYFQNEAQLEKSRLLSDRFSAERPKGSFSTLEIQRTEQGDSAMYLCASSLVSGYEQYFGPGTRLTVT.

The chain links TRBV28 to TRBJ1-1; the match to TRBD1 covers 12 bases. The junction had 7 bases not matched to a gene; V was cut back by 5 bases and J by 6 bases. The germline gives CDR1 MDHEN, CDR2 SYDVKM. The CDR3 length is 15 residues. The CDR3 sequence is CASSGPGQGASEAFF. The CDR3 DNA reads TGTGCCAGCAGTGGGCCGGGACAGGGGGCTTCTGAAGCTTTCTTT. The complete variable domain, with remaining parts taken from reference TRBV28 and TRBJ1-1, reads DVKVTQSSRYLVKRTGEKVFLECVQDMDHENMFWYRQDPGLGLRLIYFSYDVKMKEKGDIPEGYSVSREKKERFSLILESASTNQTSMYLCASSGPGQGASEAFFGQGTRLTVV.

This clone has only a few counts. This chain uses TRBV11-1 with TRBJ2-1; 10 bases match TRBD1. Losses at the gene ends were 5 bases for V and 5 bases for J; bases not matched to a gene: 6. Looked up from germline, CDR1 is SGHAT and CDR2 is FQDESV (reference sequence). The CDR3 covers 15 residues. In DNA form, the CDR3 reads TGTGCCAGCAGCCCAGGGACAGGGGCCGACAATGAGCAGTTCTTC. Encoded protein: CASSPGTGADNEQFF.

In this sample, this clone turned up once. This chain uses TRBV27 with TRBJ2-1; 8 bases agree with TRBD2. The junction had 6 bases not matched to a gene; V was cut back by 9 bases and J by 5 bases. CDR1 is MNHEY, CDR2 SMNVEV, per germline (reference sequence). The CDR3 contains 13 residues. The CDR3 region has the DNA TGTGCCAGTACCTCCGGGAGGGACAATGAGCAGTTCTTC. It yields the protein CASTSGRDNEQFF.

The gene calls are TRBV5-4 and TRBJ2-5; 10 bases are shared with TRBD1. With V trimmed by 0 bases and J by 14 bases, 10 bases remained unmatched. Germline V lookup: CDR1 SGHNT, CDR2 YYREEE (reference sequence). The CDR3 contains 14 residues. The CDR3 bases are TGTGCCAGCAGCTTGGGCAATAAGGGACAGGGGTTCTACTTC. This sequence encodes CASSLGNKGQGFYF.

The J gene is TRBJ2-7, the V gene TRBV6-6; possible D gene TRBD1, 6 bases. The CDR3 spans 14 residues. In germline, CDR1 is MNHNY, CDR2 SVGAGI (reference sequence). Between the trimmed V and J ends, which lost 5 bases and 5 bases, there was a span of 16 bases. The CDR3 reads CASSDDRRLNEQYF. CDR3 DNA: TGTGCCAGCAGTGACGACAGGCGCCTTAACGAGCAGTACTTC.

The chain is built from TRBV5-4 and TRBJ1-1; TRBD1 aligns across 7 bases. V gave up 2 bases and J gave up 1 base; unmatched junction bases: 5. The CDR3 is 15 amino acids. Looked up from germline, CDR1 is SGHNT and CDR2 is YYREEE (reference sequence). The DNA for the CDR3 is TGTGCCAGCAGCTTCAAACAGGGGTCGAACACTGAAGCTTTCTTT. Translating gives CASSFKQGSNTEAFF.

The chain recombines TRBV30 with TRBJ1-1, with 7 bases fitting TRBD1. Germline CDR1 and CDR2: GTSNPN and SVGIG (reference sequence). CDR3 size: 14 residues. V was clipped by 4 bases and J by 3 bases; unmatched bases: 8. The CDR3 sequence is CAWTLGGAYTEAFF. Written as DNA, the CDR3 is TGTGCCTGGACGCTAGGGGGCGCATACACTGAAGCTTTCTTT.

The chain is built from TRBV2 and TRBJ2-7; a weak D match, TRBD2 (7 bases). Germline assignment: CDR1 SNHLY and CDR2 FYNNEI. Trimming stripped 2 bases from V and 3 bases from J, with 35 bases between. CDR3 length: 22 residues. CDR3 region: CASSEKAGVPLGGAGENYEQYF. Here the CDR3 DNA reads TGTGCCAGCAGTGAAAAGGCAGGGGTCCCCCTCGGTGGTGCGGGAGAAAACTACGAGCAGTACTTC.

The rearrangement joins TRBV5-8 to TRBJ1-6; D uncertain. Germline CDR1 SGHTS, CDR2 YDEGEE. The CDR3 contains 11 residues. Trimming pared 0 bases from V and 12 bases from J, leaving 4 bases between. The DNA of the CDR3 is TGTGCCAGCAGCTTGGGAGAACCCCTCCACTTT. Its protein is CASSLGEPLHF.

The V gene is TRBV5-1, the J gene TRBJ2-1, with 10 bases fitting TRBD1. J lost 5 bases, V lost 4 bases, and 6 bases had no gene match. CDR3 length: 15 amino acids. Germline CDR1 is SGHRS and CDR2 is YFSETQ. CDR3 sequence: CASSQRTGGNNEQFF. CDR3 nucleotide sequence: TGCGCCAGCAGCCAACGGACAGGGGGGAACAATGAGCAGTTCTTC.

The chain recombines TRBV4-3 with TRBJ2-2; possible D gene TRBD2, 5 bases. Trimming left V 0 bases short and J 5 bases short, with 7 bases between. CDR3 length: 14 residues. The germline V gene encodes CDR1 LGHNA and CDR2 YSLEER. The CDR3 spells CASSQDGETGELFF. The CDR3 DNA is TGCGCCAGCAGCCAAGATGGGGAGACCGGGGAGCTGTTTTTT.